This T cell receptor beta chain was documented in a study of PD-1 blockade in classical Hodgkin lymphoma. Only in-frame clones appear in the TCRdb table, and some are missing; sequencing was by immunoSEQ multiplex PCR. This sample has approximately 30,000 clones, with about 72% found just once. The CDR3 sequence is 17 residues long. Germline V gene data show CDR1 as SGHTS and CDR2 as YDEGEE. With 0 bases clipped from V and 5 bases from J, the junction kept 9 bases outside the gene matches. Specified time point: cycle 4 day 1 (C4D1), after less than 7 weeks of nivolumab. Following autologous stem cell transplantation, relapse occurred in every patient, and exposure to brentuximab vedotin varied.

The receptor was derived from a human donor with classical Hodgkin lymphoma. The sample was peripheral blood mononuclear cells (PBMCs), taken before the fourth cycle of nivolumab. The chain couples TRBV5-8 to TRBJ1-4; 8 nucleotides match TRBD1. The CDR3 DNA is TGTGCCAGCAGCTTGGCCCCCGCGACAGGGGCGAATGAAAAACTGTTTTTT. It yields the protein CASSLAPATGANEKLFF.